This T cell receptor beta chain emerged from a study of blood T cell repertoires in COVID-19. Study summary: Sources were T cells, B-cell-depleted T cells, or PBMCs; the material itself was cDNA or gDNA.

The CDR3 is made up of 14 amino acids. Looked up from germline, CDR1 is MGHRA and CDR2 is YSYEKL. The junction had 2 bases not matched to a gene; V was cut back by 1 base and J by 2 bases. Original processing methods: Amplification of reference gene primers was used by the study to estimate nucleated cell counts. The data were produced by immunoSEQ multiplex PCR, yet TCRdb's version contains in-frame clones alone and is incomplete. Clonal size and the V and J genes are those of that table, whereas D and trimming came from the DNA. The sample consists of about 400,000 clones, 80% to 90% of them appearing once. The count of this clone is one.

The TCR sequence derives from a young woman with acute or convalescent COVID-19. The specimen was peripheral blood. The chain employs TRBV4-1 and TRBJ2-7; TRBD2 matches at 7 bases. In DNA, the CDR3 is TGCGCCAGCAGCCAAGGCGGGGGTACCTACGAGCAGTACTTC. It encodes CASSQGGGTYEQYF.